This T cell receptor beta chain appears in the sequencing data of a study of CD8 T cells in Susac syndrome (dated by TCRdb to between 2018 and 2020). Describing the broader study: Among the Susac syndrome patients who were sequenced, clinically active disease was present in about six and clinical remission was observed in under ten. At the time of blood withdrawal, Susac syndrome patients were either therapy-naive, taking corticosteroids (with some also receiving IVIg), or on IVIg alone. The study used repertoire sequencing to test whether antigen drove CD8+ T cell activation and differentiation in Susac syndrome. The study compared CD8+ T cell repertoire clonality among 12 healthy donors, roughly 14 Susac syndrome patients and 15 multiple sclerosis patients.

Peripheral blood CD8+ and CD4+ T cells from healthy donors, Susac syndrome patients and multiple sclerosis patients were profiled by high-throughput TCR beta sequencing. Recently defined diagnostic criteria for definite or probable disease were met by the Susac syndrome patients. CD8+ TEMRA cells were enriched by FACS, while bulk CD8+ and CD4+ T cells were purified by magnetic negative isolation. Blood was drawn into EDTA tubes, processed within 24 hours, and PBMCs were isolated by density gradient centrifugation. PBMCs intended for TCR sequencing were frozen in liquid nitrogen and were later thawed in a 37 degrees C water bath. A purity of at least 90% was achieved for sorted or isolated CD4+, CD8+ and CD8+ TEMRA cells. As concerns this clonotype: Its antigen is not yet known. Base-call qualities are not available, and no considerably larger clone is one nucleotide away.

RNA was extracted using the RNeasy kit, and about 0.45 to 1 ug of the RNA was reverse transcribed with random hexamers. TCR beta CDR3 regions were amplified with the immunoSEQ multiplex PCR assay covering 54 Vbeta and 13 Jbeta segments. To correct PCR amplification bias, a synthetic template baseline was used for both primer optimization and computational correction. The authors processed their data as follows. Only productive sequences were kept, with reads annotated to V, D and J genes according to IMGT and analyzed in immunoSEQ Analyzer. Clonality was computed as one minus Shannon entropy normalized by log2 of the number of productive unique sequences. For each patient and control, public and private clones were evaluated within the 100 most prevalent clones. Susac-specific clones were defined as absent from healthy and MS cohorts, roughly 1,100 published viral clones and other ImmuneACCESS disease sequences. TCRdb trimmed public reads at Q25 via fastp, called clones via MiXCR and kept in-frame beta chains. Rows with one shared CDR3 protein collapse into an entry with the most common genes and DNA. The V and J calls, along with clone size, are taken from TCRdb and not from the paper's own processing. This sample has more than 80,000 distinct CDR3 sequences in its table, and approximately 95% of those were observed once. About 0.41% of the sample comes from the top ten.

CDR1 and CDR2, looked up from the germline V gene, are KGHDR and SFDVKD. Trimming costs V 7 bases and J 0 bases, and their ends lie 9 bases apart. The CDR3 runs 14 amino acids, cysteine and phenylalanine included. The sequence is cut down to CDR3 DNA, 42 bases in frame from base 1. Broader findings and caveats from the paper: The study acknowledged that relatively few individuals were included in the TCR sequencing and HLA analysis. CD8+ repertoires in Susac syndrome showed clonal expansion, which was highest in CD8+ TEMRA cells and was greater in clinically active patients than in remitting patients. About 15 Susac-specific public clones were identified in the total CD8+ repertoire, and roughly five Susac-specific public clones were identified in the CD8+ TEMRA repertoire.

The sequence links TRBV24-1 to TRBJ1-5; the D gene cannot be resolved reliably. This TCR came from a human donor with Susac syndrome. The sequencing sample was made of CD8+ T cells from PBMCs. The DNA sequence is as follows: TGTGCCACCAGCTCCTCATATAGCAATCAGCCCCAGCATTTT. It encodes CATSSSYSNQPQHF.